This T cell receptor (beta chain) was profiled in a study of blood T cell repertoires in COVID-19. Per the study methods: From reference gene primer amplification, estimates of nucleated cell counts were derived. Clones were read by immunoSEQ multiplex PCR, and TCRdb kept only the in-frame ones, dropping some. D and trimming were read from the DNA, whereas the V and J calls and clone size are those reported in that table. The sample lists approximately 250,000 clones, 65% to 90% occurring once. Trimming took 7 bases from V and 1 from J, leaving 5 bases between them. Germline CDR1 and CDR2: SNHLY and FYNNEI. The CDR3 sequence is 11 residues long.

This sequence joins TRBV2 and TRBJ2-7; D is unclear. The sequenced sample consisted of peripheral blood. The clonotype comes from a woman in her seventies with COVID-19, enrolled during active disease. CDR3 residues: CASTSSYEQYF. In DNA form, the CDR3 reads TGTGCCAGCACCTCTTCCTACGAGCAGTACTTC. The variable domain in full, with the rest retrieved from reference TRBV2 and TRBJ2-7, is EPEVTQTPSHQVTQMGQEVILRCVPISNHLYFYWYRQILGQKVEFLVSFYNNEISEKSEIFDDQFSVERPDGSNFTLKIRSTKLEDSAMYFCASTSSYEQYFGPGTRLTVT.